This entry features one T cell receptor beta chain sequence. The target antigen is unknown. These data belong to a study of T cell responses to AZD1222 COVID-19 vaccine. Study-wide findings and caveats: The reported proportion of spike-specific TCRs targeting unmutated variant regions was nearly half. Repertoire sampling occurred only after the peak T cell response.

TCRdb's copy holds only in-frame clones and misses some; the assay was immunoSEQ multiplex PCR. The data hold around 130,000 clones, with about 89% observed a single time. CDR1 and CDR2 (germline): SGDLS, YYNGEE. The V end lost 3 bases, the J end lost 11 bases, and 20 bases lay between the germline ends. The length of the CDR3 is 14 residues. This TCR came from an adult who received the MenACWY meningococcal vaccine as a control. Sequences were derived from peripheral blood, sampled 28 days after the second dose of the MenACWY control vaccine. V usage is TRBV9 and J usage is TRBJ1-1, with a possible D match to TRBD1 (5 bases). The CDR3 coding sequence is TGTGCCAGCAGCGCCGGGGTCCGGGGCTCTAGGGCTTTCTTT. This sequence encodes CASSAGVRGSRAFF.